What follows describes a single TCR beta chain. In its sample, this clone was seen a few times. Its antigen target is currently unknown. It has no much larger one-base neighbor in the sample; base qualities were not kept. Germline trimming: 4 bases from V, 5 bases from J; junction bases outside gene matches: 8. CDR1 and CDR2 are drawn from the germline V gene: KGHSH, LQKENI. The cysteine opens and the phenylalanine closes a CDR3 of 15 amino acids. The entry retains the CDR3 DNA only, 45 bases that are in frame from base 1. Each donor gave one peripheral blood draw, approximately 120 mL on average, collected into heparinised tubes. A BD FACSAria II and a panel including CD45RO, CCR7, CD25, CD127, CD95 and CD27 were used to sort naive, central memory, regulatory and stem cell-like memory CD4+ T cells. A purity above 98% was achieved for all sorted populations. PBMCs were isolated immediately by Lymphoprep density gradient centrifugation and stained directly without culture. Samples were stained and sorted in pairs, with one healthy donor and one patient per experiment, so that batch effects were minimized.

The sample comes from a study of beta chain features in type 1 diabetes listed by TCRdb under 2018. Background for the entire study: Mean age, gender distribution, total cell number and subset yield did not differ between patients and healthy donors. Across all samples, about 110 million sorted cells were examined, and cell number per subset correlated strongly with RNA yield. In the study, recently diagnosed type 1 diabetes patients and matched healthy donors were compared on the TCRB repertoires of their sorted circulating CD4+ T cell subsets. Naive and central memory subsets were obtained from all 30 or so donors, but regulatory and stem cell-like memory subsets were isolated from only 8 patients and roughly 8 healthy donors. Beyond this particular receptor, the publication reports: Naive, central memory and regulatory TCRB repertoires appeared more similar among patients than among healthy donors. A moderate but significant shortening of TCRB CDR3 length was observed in type 1 diabetes patients in all four CD4+ subsets. Because cDNA rather than genomic DNA was sequenced, highly expressing activated cells could have been over-represented, although no difference in activation and CD3 levels was found between groups. Shorter templates might have been favored by PCR, but patient and control samples were amplified and corrected together, so both groups would have been affected equally by any skew. HLA sub-analyses involved small numbers of individuals, so any influence of HLA type on TCRB rearrangement remained unresolved. At VDJ recombination sites, type 1 diabetes patients had fewer insertions and more deleted nucleotides, which implies abnormalities in thymic rearrangement.

The entire amount of isolated RNA was reverse transcribed using the High Capacity cDNA Reverse Transcription Kit, so the sequenced TCRB transcripts were expressed ones. Deep immunoSEQ sequencing was applied to naive, central memory and regulatory T cell samples, giving an average of roughly 3.6 million total reads per sample. Sorted cells were lysed in RLT buffer, and RNA was extracted using DNase-treated RNeasy Micro or Mini kits according to cell number. Each cell subset was processed separately to prevent cross-contamination, with patient and healthy donor samples processed together. The immunoSEQ multiplex PCR was used to amplify TCRB sequences from cDNA, yielding 87-bp fragments that span the CDR3 region. Sequencing of the amplicons was performed on the Illumina HiSeq platform. The study's own analysis went as follows. PCR bias was corrected computationally using synthetic template baselines, and reads within Hamming distance 2 were collapsed, with unmergeable singletons discarded. Reads were aligned against IMGT to assign V, D and J genes, CDR3 length and insertions or deletions at six rearrangement sites. Within each subset, clonotype counts were normalized to sorted cell number, after which true diversity and Gini coefficients were computed with the tcR R package. The overlap coefficient, calculated on TCRB nucleotide sequences, was used to quantify repertoire sharing. This is the immuneACCESS table as TCRdb keeps it, with only in-frame sequences that have V and J called. A part of the clones is gone; compared with another copy, unresolved V genes explain less than half, and the rest is unexplained. For V, J and clone size, that table is used; D and trimming come from the DNA. For this sample there are about 190,000 clones; approximately 7.8% appear just once. The ten largest clones represent about 0.95% of the sample.

The receptor chain draws on TRBV18 and TRBJ1-1, and TRBD1 aligns with 9 junction nucleotides. The receptor's source is a middle-aged woman with type 1 diabetes. The sequenced sample was central memory CD4+ T cells from blood. The CDR3 region has the sequence CASSQSQGAGTEAFF. The DNA sequence is TGTGCCAGCTCACAATCACAGGGGGCAGGGACTGAAGCTTTCTTT.